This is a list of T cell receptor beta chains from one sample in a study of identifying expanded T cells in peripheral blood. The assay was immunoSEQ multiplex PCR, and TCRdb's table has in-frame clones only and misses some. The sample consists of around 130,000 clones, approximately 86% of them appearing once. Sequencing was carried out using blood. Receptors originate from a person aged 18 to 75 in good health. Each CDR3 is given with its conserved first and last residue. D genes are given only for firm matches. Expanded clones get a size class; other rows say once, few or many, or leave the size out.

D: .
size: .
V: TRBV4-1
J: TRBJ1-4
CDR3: CASSRHQGQNEKLFF
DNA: TGCGCCAGCAGCCGACACCAGGGGCAGAATGAAAAACTGTTTTTT

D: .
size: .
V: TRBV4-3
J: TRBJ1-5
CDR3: CASSQVFRGHQPQHF
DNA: TGCGCCAGCAGCCAAGTTTTTAGGGGCCATCAGCCCCAGCATTTT

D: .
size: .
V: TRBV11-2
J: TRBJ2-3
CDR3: CASSSPRFSTDTQYF
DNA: TGTGCCAGCAGCTCTCCGAGGTTTAGCACAGATACGCAGTATTTT

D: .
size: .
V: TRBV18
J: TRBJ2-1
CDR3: CASSTLGNEQFF
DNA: TGTGCCAGCTCAACACTGGGGAATGAGCAGTTCTTC

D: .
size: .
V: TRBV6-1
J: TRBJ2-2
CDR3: CASSELGTVAGGELFF
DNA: TGTGCCAGCAGTGAATTAGGGACTGTGGCAGGCGGGGAGCTGTTTTTT

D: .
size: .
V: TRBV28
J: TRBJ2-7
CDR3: CASSAPRAGTYEQYF
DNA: TGTGCCAGCAGTGCGCCCCGGGCCGGCACCTACGAGCAGTACTTC

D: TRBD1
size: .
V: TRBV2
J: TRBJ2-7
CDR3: CASRKPGTGRGYEQYF
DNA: TGTGCCAGCAGAAAGCCCGGGACAGGGCGGGGCTACGAGCAGTACTTC

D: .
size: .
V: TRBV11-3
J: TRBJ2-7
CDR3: CASSLAGSYEQYF
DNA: TGTGCCAGCAGCTTAGCGGGGTCCTACGAGCAGTACTTC

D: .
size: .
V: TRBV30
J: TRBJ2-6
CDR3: CAWSVHRGSGANVLTF
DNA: TGTGCCTGGAGTGTACATCGGGGATCTGGGGCCAACGTCCTGACTTTC

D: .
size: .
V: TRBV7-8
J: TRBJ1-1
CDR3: CASSHGGRVQAEAFF
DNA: TGTGCCAGCAGCCACGGGGGGAGGGTCCAAGCTGAAGCTTTCTTT

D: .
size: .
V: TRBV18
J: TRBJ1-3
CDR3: CASSPIDTSGNTIYF
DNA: TGTGCCAGCTCACCCATAGACACCTCTGGAAACACCATATATTTT

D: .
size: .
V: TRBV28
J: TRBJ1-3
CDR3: CASIPFATGKNIGTGNTIYF
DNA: TGTGCCAGCATCCCATTTGCTACAGGGAAGAATATTGGAACTGGAAACACCATATATTTT

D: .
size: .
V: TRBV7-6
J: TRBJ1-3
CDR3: CASSLGSGNTIYF
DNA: TGTGCCAGCAGCTTAGGATCTGGAAACACCATATATTTT

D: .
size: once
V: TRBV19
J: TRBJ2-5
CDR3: CASSPSGETQYF
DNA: TGTGCCAGTTCACCCTCGGGAGAGACCCAGTACTTC

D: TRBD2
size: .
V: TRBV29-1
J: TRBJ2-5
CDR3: CSDGLAGTGKETQYF
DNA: TGCAGCGATGGACTAGCGGGCACCGGTAAAGAGACCCAGTACTTC

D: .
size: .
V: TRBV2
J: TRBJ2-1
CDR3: CASTSTNFYNEQFF
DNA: TGTGCCAGCACTTCGACAAACTTCTACAATGAGCAGTTCTTC

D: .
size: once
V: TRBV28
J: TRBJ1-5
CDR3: CASTLTDGPQHF
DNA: TGTGCCAGCACCTTAACCGACGGGCCCCAGCATTTT

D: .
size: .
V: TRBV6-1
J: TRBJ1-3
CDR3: CASQIGGTGNTIYF
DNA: TGTGCCAGTCAAATAGGTGGTACTGGAAACACCATATATTTT

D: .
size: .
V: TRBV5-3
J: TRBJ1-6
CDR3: CARSYLDSSLPQSKEPLHF
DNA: TGTGCCAGAAGCTACCTGGACAGTTCACTACCCCAGTCAAAGGAACCCCTCCACTTT

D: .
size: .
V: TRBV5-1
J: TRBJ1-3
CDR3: CASSLYGVSGNTIYF
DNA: TGCGCCAGCAGCTTGTACGGAGTCTCTGGAAACACCATATATTTT

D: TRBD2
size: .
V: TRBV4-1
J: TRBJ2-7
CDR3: CASSPWTSDSYEQYF
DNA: TGCGCCAGCAGCCCTTGGACTAGCGACTCCTACGAGCAGTACTTC

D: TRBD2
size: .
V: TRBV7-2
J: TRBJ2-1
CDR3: CASSPVSGLAGLLWFF
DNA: TGTGCCAGCAGCCCCGTCTCGGGACTAGCGGGATTATTATGGTTCTTC

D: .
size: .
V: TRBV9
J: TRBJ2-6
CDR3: CASSAYGSGANVLTF
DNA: TGTGCCAGCAGCGCCTACGGCTCTGGGGCCAACGTCCTGACTTTC

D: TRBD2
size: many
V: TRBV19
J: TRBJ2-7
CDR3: CASRLAGGPNSYEQYF
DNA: TGTGCCAGTAGGCTCGCGGGAGGACCTAATTCCTACGAGCAGTACTTC

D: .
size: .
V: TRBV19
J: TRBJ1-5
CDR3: CASTPGHYSNQPQHF
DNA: TGTGCCAGTACCCCGGGACACTATAGCAATCAGCCCCAGCATTTT

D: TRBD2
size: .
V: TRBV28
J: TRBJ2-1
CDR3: CASSRTSGFYNEQFF
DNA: TGTGCCAGCAGCCGAACTAGCGGCTTCTACAATGAGCAGTTCTTC

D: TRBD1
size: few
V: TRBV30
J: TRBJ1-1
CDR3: CAWSKQGATEAFF
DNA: TGTGCCTGGAGTAAACAGGGGGCTACTGAAGCTTTCTTT

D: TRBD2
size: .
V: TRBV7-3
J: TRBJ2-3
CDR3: CASSLEVGRGAADTQYF
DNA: TGTGCCAGCAGCCTCGAGGTCGGGCGGGGGGCAGCAGATACGCAGTATTTT

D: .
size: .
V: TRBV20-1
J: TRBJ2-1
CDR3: CSARVGGEQFF
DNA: TGCAGTGCTAGAGTGGGCGGCGAGCAGTTCTTC

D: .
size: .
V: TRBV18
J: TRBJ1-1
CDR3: CASSPPSRGDTEAFF
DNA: TGTGCCAGCTCACCACCGTCCAGGGGTGACACTGAAGCTTTCTTT

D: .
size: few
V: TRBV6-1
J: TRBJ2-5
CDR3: CASSEVRETQYF
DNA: TGTGCCAGCAGTGAAGTTAGAGAGACCCAGTACTTC

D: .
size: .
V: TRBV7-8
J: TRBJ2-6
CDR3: CASSLGDPGANVLTF
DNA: TGTGCCAGCAGCTTAGGAGACCCTGGGGCCAACGTCCTGACTTTC

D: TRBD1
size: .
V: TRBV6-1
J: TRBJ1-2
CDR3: CASGGTAVYGYTF
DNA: TGTGCCAGCGGGGGGACAGCGGTCTATGGCTACACCTTC

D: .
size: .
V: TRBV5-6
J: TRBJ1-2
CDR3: CASSSYNYGYTF
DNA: TGTGCCAGCAGCTCCTATAACTATGGCTACACCTTC

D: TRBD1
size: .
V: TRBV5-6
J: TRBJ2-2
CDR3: CASSIFDRGSGELFF
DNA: TGTGCCAGCTCCATTTTTGACAGGGGTTCCGGGGAGCTGTTTTTT